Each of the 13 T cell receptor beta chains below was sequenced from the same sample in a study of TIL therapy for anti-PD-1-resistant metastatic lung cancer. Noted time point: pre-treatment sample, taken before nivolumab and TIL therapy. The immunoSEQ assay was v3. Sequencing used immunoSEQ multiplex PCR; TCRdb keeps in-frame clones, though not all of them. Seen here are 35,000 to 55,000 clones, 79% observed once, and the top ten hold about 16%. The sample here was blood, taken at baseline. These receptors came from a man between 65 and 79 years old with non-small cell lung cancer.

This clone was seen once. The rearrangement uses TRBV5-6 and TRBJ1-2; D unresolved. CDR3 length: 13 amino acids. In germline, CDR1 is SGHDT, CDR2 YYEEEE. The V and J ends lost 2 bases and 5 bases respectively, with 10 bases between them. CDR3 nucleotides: TGTGCCAGCAGCTTCGGCAGTATATATGGCTACACCTTC. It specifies CASSFGSIYGYTF.

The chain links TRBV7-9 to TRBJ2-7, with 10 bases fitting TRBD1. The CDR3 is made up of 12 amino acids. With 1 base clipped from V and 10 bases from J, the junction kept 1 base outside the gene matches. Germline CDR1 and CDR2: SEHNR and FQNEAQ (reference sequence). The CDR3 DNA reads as TGTGCCAGCAGCTTAGGGGACAGGGGACAGTACTTC. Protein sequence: CASSLGDRGQYF.

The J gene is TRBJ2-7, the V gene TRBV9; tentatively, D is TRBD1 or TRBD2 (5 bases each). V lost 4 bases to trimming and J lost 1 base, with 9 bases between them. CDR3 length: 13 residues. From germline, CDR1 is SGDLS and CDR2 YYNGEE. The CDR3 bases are TGTGCCAGCAGCTTGGGACCTTCCTACGAGCAGTACTTC. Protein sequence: CASSLGPSYEQYF.

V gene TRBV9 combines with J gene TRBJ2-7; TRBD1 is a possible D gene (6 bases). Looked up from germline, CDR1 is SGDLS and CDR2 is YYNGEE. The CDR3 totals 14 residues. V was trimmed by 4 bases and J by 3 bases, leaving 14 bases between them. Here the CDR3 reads CASSPGTRGYEQYF. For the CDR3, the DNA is TGTGCCAGCAGCCCGGGGACAAGGGGCTACGAGCAGTACTTC.

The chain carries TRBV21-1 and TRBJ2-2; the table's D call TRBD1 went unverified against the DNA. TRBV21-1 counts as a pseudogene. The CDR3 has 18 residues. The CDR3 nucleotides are TGTGCCAGCAGTTTCCGGGACAGTCATCCCCAAACGACCGGGGAGCTGTTTTTT. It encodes CASSFRDSHPQTTGELFF.

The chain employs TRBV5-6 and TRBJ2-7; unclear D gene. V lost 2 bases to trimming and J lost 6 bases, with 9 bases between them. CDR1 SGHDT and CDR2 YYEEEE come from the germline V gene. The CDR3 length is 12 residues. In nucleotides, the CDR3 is TGTGCCAGCAGCTTTCTGGGTCCCGAGCAGTACTTC. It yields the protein CASSFLGPEQYF.

CDR3 sequence (DNA): TGTGCCAGCAGCCACCCGGGACTAGCGGTTTACGAGCAGTACTTC. Translated, it gives CASSHPGLAVYEQYF. The V and J genes are TRBV2 and TRBJ2-7; TRBD2 aligns across 11 bases. Germline trimming cut 6 bases from V and 4 bases from J; bases unmatched to any gene: 8. In germline, CDR1 is SNHLY, CDR2 FYNNEI. The CDR3 consists of 15 residues. Full variable domain (outside the CDR3, taken from reference TRBV2 and TRBJ2-7): EPEVTQTPSHQVTQMGQEVILRCVPISNHLYFYWYRQILGQKVEFLVSFYNNEISEKSEIFDDQFSVERPDGSNFTLKIRSTKLEDSAMYFCASSHPGLAVYEQYFGPGTRLTVT.

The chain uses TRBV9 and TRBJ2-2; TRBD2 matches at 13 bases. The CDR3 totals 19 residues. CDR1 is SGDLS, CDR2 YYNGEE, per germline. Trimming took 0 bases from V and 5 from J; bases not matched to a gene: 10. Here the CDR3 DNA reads TGTGCCAGCAGCGTAGGCACTAGCGGGAGGGCCCCGTTGACCGGGGAGCTGTTTTTT. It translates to CASSVGTSGRAPLTGELFF.

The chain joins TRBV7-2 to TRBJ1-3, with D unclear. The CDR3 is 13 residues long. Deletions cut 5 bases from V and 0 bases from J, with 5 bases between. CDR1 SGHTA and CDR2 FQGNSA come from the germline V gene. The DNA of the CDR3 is TGTGCCAGCAGCGGTTACTCTGGAAACACCATATATTTT. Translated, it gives CASSGYSGNTIYF.

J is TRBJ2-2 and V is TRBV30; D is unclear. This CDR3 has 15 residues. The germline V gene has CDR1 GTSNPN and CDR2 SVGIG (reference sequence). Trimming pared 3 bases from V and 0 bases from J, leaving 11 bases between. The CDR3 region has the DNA TGTGCCTGGAGGTCCGCGAACGCGAACACCGGGGAGCTGTTTTTT. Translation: CAWRSANANTGELFF.

CDR3 DNA: TGTGCCAGCGCTATTTCCACAGATACGCAGTATTTT. This translates into CASAISTDTQYF. The chain carries TRBV7-9 and TRBJ2-3; D ambiguous. The CDR3 has 12 amino acids. The germline gives CDR1 SEHNR, CDR2 FQNEAQ (reference sequence). The V and J ends lost 8 bases and 2 bases respectively, with 8 bases between them.

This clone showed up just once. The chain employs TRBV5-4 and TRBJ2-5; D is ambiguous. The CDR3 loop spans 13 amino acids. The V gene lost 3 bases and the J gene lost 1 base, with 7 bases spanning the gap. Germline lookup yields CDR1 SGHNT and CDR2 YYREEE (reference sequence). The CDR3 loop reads CASSSPTQETQYF. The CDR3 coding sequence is TGTGCCAGCAGCTCCCCCACCCAAGAGACCCAGTACTTC.

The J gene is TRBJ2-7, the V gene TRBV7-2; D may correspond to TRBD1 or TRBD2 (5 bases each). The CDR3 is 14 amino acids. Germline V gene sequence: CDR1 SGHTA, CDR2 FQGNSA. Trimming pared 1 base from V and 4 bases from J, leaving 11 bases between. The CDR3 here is CASSLGTGPYEQYF. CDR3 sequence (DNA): TGTGCCAGCAGCTTAGGTACGGGACCTTACGAGCAGTACTTC. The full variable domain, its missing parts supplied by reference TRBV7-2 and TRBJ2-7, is GAGVSQSPSNKVTEKGKDVELRCDPISGHTALYWYRQSLGQGLEFLIYFQGNSAPDKSGLPSDRFSAERTGGSVSTLTIQRTQQEDSAVYLCASSLGTGPYEQYFGPGTRLTVT.